A selection of T cell receptor beta chains follows, all from one sample in a study of cytomegalovirus exposure and HLA in healthy donors. Sequenced by immunoSEQ multiplex PCR; TCRdb stores in-frame clones only, minus some. The sample consists of around 120,000 clones, roughly 80% of them appearing once. Specimen: PBMCs. The receptors shown here come from a man aged 60-69 years in good health and CMV-seropositive. Both conserved end residues are part of each CDR3. Fields, in order: J gene, clone size, V gene, D gene, CDR3 protein, CDR3 DNA. D genes are given only for firm matches. Clone size is given for some rows only: seen once, a few or many times, or a class if the clone is expanded.

>TRBJ1-2|NA|TRBV6-1|TRBD1
CASSTGDRYGYTF
TGTGCCAGCTCGACAGGGGACCGCTATGGCTACACCTTC
>TRBJ2-3|NA|TRBV7-3|NA
CASSTQSTDTQYF
TGTGCCAGCAGCACACAGAGCACAGATACGCAGTATTTT
>TRBJ1-1|few|TRBV19|TRBD1
CASSIGQGGKAFF
TGTGCCAGTAGTATAGGCCAGGGGGGAAAAGCTTTCTTT
>TRBJ2-5|NA|TRBV21-1|NA
CQRTEKTPRERETQYF
TGCCAAAGGACAGAAAAAACCCCGAGGGAAAGAGAGACCCAGTACTTC
>TRBJ1-5|NA|TRBV5-6|NA
CASSPRGWSNQPQHF
TGTGCCAGCAGCCCGCGGGGATGGAGCAATCAGCCCCAGCATTTT
>TRBJ1-4|NA|TRBV6-5|TRBD1
CASRTTGQGQVKLFF
TGTGCCAGCAGAACTACCGGACAGGGGCAAGTAAAACTGTTTTTT
>TRBJ2-1|once|TRBV10-1|NA
CASSAVISYNEQFF
TGCGCCAGCAGTGCGGTAATCTCCTACAATGAGCAGTTCTTC
>TRBJ2-3|few|TRBV27|TRBD2
CASSLDTSGSRTQYF
TGTGCCAGCAGTCTAGATACTAGCGGGAGCAGGACGCAGTATTTT
>TRBJ2-7|NA|TRBV5-4|NA
CASSISTGRSEQYF
TGTGCCAGCAGCATATCCACAGGGCGGTCCGAGCAGTACTTC
>TRBJ2-5|once|TRBV15|NA
CATSRDSETQYF
TGTGCCACCAGCAGAGACAGTGAGACCCAGTACTTC
>TRBJ2-1|NA|TRBV27|TRBD1
CASSLFPGQDGVRVVNEQFF
TGTGCCAGCAGCCTTTTTCCGGGACAGGATGGGGTTCGGGTCGTGAATGAGCAGTTCTTC
>TRBJ2-3|NA|TRBV5-1|NA
CASSLVASTDTQYF
TGCGCCAGCAGCTTGGTGGCTAGCACAGATACGCAGTATTTT
>TRBJ1-2|NA|TRBV5-1|NA
CASSSNPTANYGYTF
TGCGCCAGCAGCTCCAATCCAACGGCTAACTATGGCTACACCTTC
>TRBJ1-5|NA|TRBV30|NA
CAWSLWGHNQPQHF
TGTGCCTGGAGTTTGTGGGGGCATAATCAGCCCCAGCATTTT
>TRBJ1-2|NA|TRBV11-2|TRBD1
CASRPGQALTGYTF
TGTGCCAGCAGACCTGGACAGGCCTTAACCGGCTACACCTTC
>TRBJ1-1|once|TRBV7-2|NA
CASSTQGRTEAFF
TGTGCCAGCAGCACCCAGGGAAGGACTGAAGCTTTCTTT
>TRBJ2-2|NA|TRBV10-3|TRBD2
CAIASGGAFYTGELFF
TGTGCCATAGCTAGCGGGGGGGCCTTTTACACCGGGGAGCTGTTTTTT
>TRBJ2-3|NA|TRBV9|TRBD2
CASSAAGRTDTQYF
TGTGCCAGCAGCGCAGCGGGACGCACAGATACGCAGTATTTT
>TRBJ2-3|NA|TRBV7-3|NA
CASSITGTFTDTQYF
TGTGCCAGCAGCATTACAGGGACCTTCACAGATACGCAGTATTTT
>TRBJ2-5|few|TRBV15|NA
CATSRGAGSEETQYF
TGTGCCACCAGCAGAGGAGCCGGGAGCGAGGAGACCCAGTACTTC
>TRBJ1-1|NA|TRBV27|NA
CASSTFRPAGDTEAFF
TGTGCCAGCAGTACCTTTCGACCCGCCGGGGACACTGAAGCTTTCTTT
>TRBJ2-7|few|TRBV7-9|TRBD2
CASSSPPGLAGVSEQYF
TGTGCCAGCAGCTCTCCACCGGGACTAGCGGGAGTAAGTGAGCAGTACTTC
>TRBJ1-4|NA|TRBV4-1|NA
CASSQPQGGVEKLFF
TGCGCCAGCAGCCAACCTCAGGGAGGTGTGGAAAAACTGTTTTTT